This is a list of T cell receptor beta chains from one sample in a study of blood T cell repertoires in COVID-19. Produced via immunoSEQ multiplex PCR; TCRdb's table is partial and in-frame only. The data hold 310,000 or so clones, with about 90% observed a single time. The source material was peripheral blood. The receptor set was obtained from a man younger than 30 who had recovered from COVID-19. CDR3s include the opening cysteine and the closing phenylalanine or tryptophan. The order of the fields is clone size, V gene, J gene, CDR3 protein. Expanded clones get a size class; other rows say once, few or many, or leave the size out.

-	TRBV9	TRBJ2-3	CASSLRDRVLGDTQYF
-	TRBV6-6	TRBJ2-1	CASSTRTYYNEQFF
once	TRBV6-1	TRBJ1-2	CASSAKGGARGNYGYTF
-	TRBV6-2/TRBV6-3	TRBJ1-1	CASSPDRGRQQNTEAFF
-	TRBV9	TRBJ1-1	CASSPGTNPSEAFF
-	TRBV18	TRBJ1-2	CASSPPAQGGGYTF
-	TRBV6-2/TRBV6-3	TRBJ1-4	CASSFTTGNEKLFF
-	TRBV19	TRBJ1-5	CASSNQGVQPQHF
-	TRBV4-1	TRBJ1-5	CASSRTGREPQHF
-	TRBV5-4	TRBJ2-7	CASSPAGLAGDYEQYF
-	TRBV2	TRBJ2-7	CASTQGFYEQYF
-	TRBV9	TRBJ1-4	CASSGETGKLFF